Below, 24 T cell receptor beta chains from the same sample are listed, as sequenced in a study of shared T cell receptors in the human thymus. Clones were read by immunoSEQ multiplex PCR, and TCRdb kept only the in-frame ones, dropping some. The repertoire holds about 400,000 clones, with just under 95% as singletons. The material sequenced was thymocytes. These TCRs come from a human donor.

The CDR3 sequence is CASHSRRGVGNQPQHF. For the CDR3, the DNA is TGTGCCAGCCACTCGCGACGGGGGGTTGGCAATCAGCCCCAGCATTTT. This chain connects TRBV6-4 to TRBJ1-5; weak D call: TRBD1 (5 bases). Germline V gene sequence: CDR1 MRHNA, CDR2 SNTAGT. Trimming cost V 8 bases and J 2 bases, with 19 bases left between them. The CDR3 loop spans 16 amino acids.

The rearrangement uses TRBV6-5 and TRBJ2-1; D gene unclear. V dropped 2 bases and J dropped 5 bases, with 10 bases sitting between them. The CDR3 has 14 residues. Germline CDR1 is MNHEY and CDR2 is SVGAGI. The CDR3 nucleotides are TGTGCCAGCAGTTACAGGGTATTGAACAATGAGCAGTTCTTC. Residues: CASSYRVLNNEQFF.

J is TRBJ1-5 and V is TRBV6-5, with 11 nucleotides matching TRBD1. The CDR3 sequence is 14 residues long. With 6 bases clipped from V and 7 bases from J, the junction kept 5 bases outside the gene matches. From germline, CDR1 is MNHEY and CDR2 SVGAGI. CDR3 bases: TGTGCCAGCAGGGGACAGGGGGAGTTGCAGCCCCAGCATTTT. It specifies CASRGQGELQPQHF.

J is TRBJ2-2 and V is TRBV19; 15 nucleotides match TRBD2. The trim removed 2 bases at V and 0 bases at J, leaving 4 bases unmatched. The CDR3 length is 19 residues. Germline CDR1 reads LNHDA; CDR2 reads SQIVND (reference sequence). Here the CDR3 DNA reads TGTGCCAGTAGTATATTGGGACTAGCGGGAGGATCGAACACCGGGGAGCTGTTTTTT. It encodes CASSILGLAGGSNTGELFF.

This chain joins TRBV23-1 and TRBJ2-5; D might be TRBD2 (6 bases). TRBV23-1 is an ORF for which the function is uncertain. CDR3 length: 14 residues. V was clipped by 4 bases and J by 2 bases, with 11 bases between them. In nucleotides, the CDR3 is TGCGCCAGCAGTCCCTTGGGGGGACAAGAGACCCAGTACTTC. It codes for CASSPLGGQETQYF.

This clone was recorded once. J is TRBJ1-3 and V is TRBV29-1, with TRBD1 as a possible D gene (5 bases). Germline V lookup: CDR1 SQVTM, CDR2 ANQGSEA. V lost 7 bases to trimming and J lost 1 base, with 8 bases between them. The CDR3 spans 12 residues. The CDR3 nucleotides read TGCAGCGGAGGGGCTTCTGGAAACACCATATATTTT. Translation: CSGGASGNTIYF.

This chain joins TRBV2 and TRBJ2-1; D is possibly TRBD2 (6 bases). The CDR3 runs 13 residues. Trimming took 6 bases from V and 7 from J, leaving 13 bases between them. The germline gives CDR1 SNHLY, CDR2 FYNNEI. CDR3 sequence reads: CASRARGWNEQFF. The CDR3 DNA is TGTGCCAGCAGGGCTCGGGGGTGGAATGAGCAGTTCTTC.

The chain uses TRBV27 and TRBJ2-1; D is perhaps TRBD1 (5 bases). CDR3 length equals 17 residues. Germline V CDR1 and CDR2: MNHEY, SMNVEV (reference sequence). Trimming took 4 bases from V and 1 from J, leaving 17 bases between them. CDR3 residues: CASSSDHQGRSYNEQFF. As DNA, the CDR3 is TGTGCCAGCAGTTCTGACCACCAGGGTCGTTCCTACAATGAGCAGTTCTTC.

Remarks on this clone: Additional DNA sequences in this sample encode the identical CDR3. The chain couples TRBV20-1 to TRBJ2-3; no firm D call. Deletions cut 3 bases from V and 4 bases from J, with 5 bases between. CDR1 and CDR2 (germline): DFQATT, SNEGSKA (reference sequence). This CDR3 region has 11 residues. CDR3 residues: CSASLPDTQYF. The CDR3 DNA follows: TGCAGTGCTAGCTTGCCAGATACGCAGTATTTT.

In nucleotides, the CDR3 is TGTGCCAGCAGCCCCGGGACTAGCGGGACCGGTGAGCAGTTCTTC. Its protein is CASSPGTSGTGEQFF. The gene calls are TRBV27 and TRBJ2-1, with 13 bases aligning to TRBD2. V trimming: 6 bases; J trimming: 9 bases; junction bases outside the gene matches: 8. The germline gives CDR1 MNHEY, CDR2 SMNVEV (reference sequence). This CDR3 contains 15 residues.

The rearrangement joins TRBV19 to TRBJ2-3; D is undetermined. The V gene's germline CDR1 is LNHDA and CDR2 SQIVND (reference sequence). V shed 1 base and J shed 0 bases, with 14 bases lying between them. The CDR3 is 17 residues long. Written as DNA, the CDR3 is TGTGCCAGTAGTATAGTAGGTCACCTCCCTAGCACAGATACGCAGTATTTT. Protein product: CASSIVGHLPSTDTQYF. Variable domain in full (rest from reference TRBV19 and TRBJ2-3): DGGITQSPKYLFRKEGQNVTLSCEQNLNHDAMYWYRQDPGQGLRLIYYSQIVNDFQKGDIAEGYSVSREKKESFPLTVTSAQKNPTAFYLCASSIVGHLPSTDTQYFGPGTRLTVL.

The rearrangement joins TRBV7-6 to TRBJ2-4; D not certain. In germline, CDR1 is SGHVS, CDR2 FNYEAQ. The CDR3 loop spans 13 amino acids. V was trimmed by 5 bases and J by 11 bases, leaving 16 bases between them. The CDR3 spells CASSRRLDQVQYF. As DNA, the CDR3 is TGTGCCAGCAGCCGACGTTTGGACCAGGTTCAGTACTTC.

The rearrangement joins TRBV7-9 to TRBJ2-7; 10 bases agree with TRBD2. Trimming removed 3 bases from V and 3 bases from J; junction bases left unmatched: 5. The CDR3 contains 15 residues. CDR1 SEHNR and CDR2 FQNEAQ come from the germline V gene (reference sequence). CDR3 protein: CASSFLKREGYEQYF. DNA of the CDR3: TGTGCCAGCAGCTTCCTTAAGCGGGAGGGCTACGAGCAGTACTTC.

The CDR3 DNA reads TGTGCCAGTAGTATCATCGGGCACCTCTACAATGAGCAGTTCTTC. This codes for CASSIIGHLYNEQFF. The chain has TRBV19 and TRBJ2-1; D uncertain. Germline CDR1 is LNHDA and CDR2 is SQIVND (reference sequence). V lost 3 bases, J lost 3 bases, and 12 bases lay in between. There are 15 residues in the CDR3.

The chain is built from TRBV2 and TRBJ2-3, with D hard to call. The CDR3 sequence is 16 residues long. V gave up 2 bases and J gave up 2 bases, with 14 bases separating them. CDR1 and CDR2 from the germline V gene are SNHLY and FYNNEI. The CDR3 DNA reads as TGTGCCAGCAGTGAATCCCTAGAGATTTTCACAGATACGCAGTATTTT. Protein: CASSESLEIFTDTQYF.

The chain recombines TRBV15 with TRBJ2-7; D is possibly TRBD2 (6 bases). CDR1 and CDR2 (germline): LNHNV, YYDKDF (reference sequence). This CDR3 region has 18 residues. V gave up 2 bases and J gave up 2 bases, with 22 bases separating them. DNA for the CDR3: TGTGCCACCAGCAGAACCGACACGAGCCGGGACTCCACCTACGAGCAGTACTTC. Translating it yields CATSRTDTSRDSTYEQYF.

The CDR3 region is CASSYSLEDYDYEQYF. In nucleotides, the CDR3 is TGTGCCAGCAGTTACAGTTTAGAGGACTATGACTACGAGCAGTACTTC. This rearrangement joins TRBV6-5 to TRBJ2-7, with D perhaps TRBD2 (6 bases). The V gene's germline CDR1 is MNHEY and CDR2 SVGAGI. V gave up 2 bases and J gave up 3 bases, with 17 bases separating them. The CDR3 is made up of 16 amino acids.

V usage is TRBV5-1 and J usage is TRBJ1-2, with D possibly TRBD1 on 5 matching bases. V was pared by 0 bases and J by 0 bases, with 6 bases between. The CDR3 contains 14 residues. Looked up from germline, CDR1 is SGHRS and CDR2 is YFSETQ. The CDR3 reads CASSLDRPNYGYTF. In DNA form, the CDR3 reads TGCGCCAGCAGCTTGGACAGGCCTAACTATGGCTACACCTTC. The complete variable domain, with remaining parts taken from reference TRBV5-1 and TRBJ1-2, reads KAGVTQTPRYLIKTRGQQVTLSCSPISGHRSVSWYQQTPGQGLQFLFEYFSETQRNKGNFPGRFSGRQFSNSRSEMNVSTLELGDSALYLCASSLDRPNYGYTFGSGTRLTVV.

This clone was counted a single time. This rearrangement joins TRBV25-1 to TRBJ2-7, with D uncertain. Germline V gene lookup returns CDR1 MGHDK and CDR2 SYGVNS. CDR3 size: 11 residues. V was cut by 4 bases and J by 1 base, with 2 bases left in between. As DNA, the CDR3 is TGTGCCAGCAGTGGGTCCTACGAGCAGTACTTC. Residues: CASSGSYEQYF.

The gene calls are TRBV9 and TRBJ2-7, with 8 bases identical to TRBD2. CDR1 SGDLS and CDR2 YYNGEE come from the germline V gene. CDR3 length: 15 amino acids. V lost 4 bases to trimming and J lost 7 bases; unmatched junction nucleotides: 13. The CDR3 loop is CASSPSRREVREQYF. CDR3 sequence (DNA): TGTGCCAGCAGCCCTTCCCGGCGGGAGGTAAGGGAGCAGTACTTC.

This clone was observed a single time. The chain's CDR3 is CASSPGQGLYEQYF. CDR3 nucleotides: TGTGCCAGCAGCCCGGGACAGGGGTTATACGAGCAGTACTTC. The rearrangement joins TRBV7-2 to TRBJ2-7; 10 bases agree with TRBD1. Germline V lookup: CDR1 SGHTA, CDR2 FQGNSA. CDR3 size: 14 residues. V lost 5 bases, J lost 4 bases, and 5 bases stayed unmatched.

The genes are TRBV5-6 and TRBJ2-2; D not certain. The CDR3 loop spans 11 amino acids. The V end was cut by 0 bases, the J end by 6 bases, with 0 bases between. CDR1 is SGHDT and CDR2 is YYEEEE in the germline V gene. The DNA for the CDR3 is TGTGCCAGCAGCTTGGCCGGGGAGCTGTTTTTT. It is translated as CASSLAGELFF.

The V call is TRBV12-5, the J call TRBJ1-1; TRBD1 aligns across 9 bases. Losses at the gene ends were 0 bases for V and 1 base for J; bases not matched to a gene: 9. The CDR3 totals 18 residues. Germline CDR1 is LGHNT and CDR2 is FRNRAP. The CDR3 DNA follows: TGTGCTAGTGGTTTGGTACGAGGGACAGGGATCCCGAACACTGAAGCTTTCTTT. This gives the protein CASGLVRGTGIPNTEAFF.

The chain has TRBV12-5 and TRBJ1-5; D not certain. CDR1 LGHNT and CDR2 FRNRAP come from the germline V gene. V was shortened by 6 bases and J by 2 bases, with 8 bases between the two germline ends. This CDR3 region has 13 residues. The CDR3 is CASGSDGNQPQHF. Written as DNA, the CDR3 is TGTGCTAGTGGATCCGACGGCAATCAGCCCCAGCATTTT.